These 4 T cell receptor beta chains share one sample of origin, sequenced in a study of blood T cell repertoires in COVID-19. Only in-frame clones appear in the TCRdb table, and some are missing; sequencing was by immunoSEQ multiplex PCR. The table has 55,000 to 80,000 clones, approximately 92% seen once. The sequenced material came from peripheral blood. These receptors were obtained from a man aged 50 to 59 with acute or convalescent COVID-19.

The V and J genes are TRBV20-1 and TRBJ2-1; a possible D gene is TRBD1 (5 bases). Germline V gene data show CDR1 as DFQATT and CDR2 as SNEGSKA (reference sequence). CDR3 length equals 12 residues. The V end was cut by 3 bases, the J end by 5 bases, with 8 bases between. CDR3 nucleotides: TGCAGTGCTAGTTCCAGGGACAATGAGCAGTTCTTC. Translating gives CSASSRDNEQFF.

This chain uses TRBV5-4 with TRBJ2-1, with D possibly being TRBD1 (6 bases). Germline V gene data show CDR1 as SGHNT and CDR2 as YYREEE (reference sequence). The CDR3 is 15 residues long. Trimming took off 4 bases at V and 2 bases at J, with 13 bases between the two ends. This CDR3 reads CASSPPGQTYNEQFF. CDR3 in DNA: TGTGCCAGCAGCCCGCCGGGACAAACCTACAATGAGCAGTTCTTC.

The table lists this clone with a few counts. The chain couples TRBV6-5 to TRBJ1-2; TRBD1 agrees at 8 bases. The CDR3 runs 15 residues. Germline V CDR1 and CDR2: MNHEY, SVGAGI. The J segment lost 2 bases and the V segment lost 7 bases, leaving 9 bases of the junction unmatched. The CDR3 DNA reads TGTGCCAGCACCGGGACAGGTGGGGAGAACTATGGCTACACCTTC. This encodes CASTGTGGENYGYTF.

The chain is built from TRBV2 and TRBJ2-7; 7 positions agree with TRBD2. The CDR3 is 15 amino acids. Germline V gives CDR1 SNHLY, CDR2 FYNNEI. V was clipped by 6 bases and J by 5 bases; unmatched bases: 13. In nucleotides, the CDR3 is TGTGCCAGCAGGGGGGTCGCGGGAGAGTTCAACGAGCAGTACTTC. This codes for CASRGVAGEFNEQYF. Filled out from reference TRBV2 and TRBJ2-7, the complete variable domain reads EPEVTQTPSHQVTQMGQEVILRCVPISNHLYFYWYRQILGQKVEFLVSFYNNEISEKSEIFDDQFSVERPDGSNFTLKIRSTKLEDSAMYFCASRGVAGEFNEQYFGPGTRLTVT.